Following are 24 T cell receptor beta chains from one sample sequenced in a study of CD8+CD57+ T cells in acquired aplastic anemia. Genomic DNA provided the template from which TCR beta VDJ and CDR3 profiles were obtained. MiXCR, run by TCRdb on the reads, gives a single entry per CDR3 protein. The sample lists approximately 190,000 distinct CDR3 sequences, around 66% seen once, with more than 45% in the top ten. Sequencing was carried out using sorted CD4+, CD8+, or CD8+CD57+ T cells (not recorded which) from PBMCs. These receptor sequences come from a human donor with severe aplastic anemia or a healthy control (not recorded which).

This clonotype has more than one count but fewer than ten. V and J are TRBV7-8 and TRBJ2-7, with 9 nucleotides matching TRBD1. The CDR3 runs 14 residues. V gave up 5 bases and J gave up 6 bases; unmatched junction bases: 8. The V gene's germline CDR1 is SGHVS and CDR2 FQNEAQ. CDR3 amino acids: CASSTGTGLGEQYF. DNA of the CDR3: TGTGCCAGCAGCACCGGGACAGGGCTGGGCGAGCAGTACTTC.

V gene TRBV20-1 combines with J gene TRBJ2-5; the D is unclear. V lost 6 bases, J lost 0 bases, and 11 bases lay in between. Germline V gene lookup returns CDR1 DFQATT and CDR2 SNEGSKA (reference sequence). CDR3 length: 13 residues. The CDR3 coding sequence is TGCAGTGCCAGCCTTGGGAACCAAGAGACCCAGTACTTC. This codes for CSASLGNQETQYF.

Only one count was recorded for this clonotype. The genes are TRBV9 and TRBJ1-6, with D possibly matching TRBD1 (6 bases). The CDR3 is made up of 15 amino acids. Deletions cut 0 bases from V and 9 bases from J, with 13 bases between. Germline values: CDR1 SGDLS, CDR2 YYNGEE. CDR3 nucleotides: TGTGCCAGCAGCGTAGATCAGGGCAGGGGTTCACCCCTCCACTTT. It specifies CASSVDQGRGSPLHF.

V gene TRBV20-1 combines with J gene TRBJ2-1, with D perhaps TRBD2 (6 bases). The CDR3 extends over 14 amino acids. Germline assignment: CDR1 DFQATT and CDR2 SNEGSKA (reference sequence). V lost 3 bases, J lost 8 bases, and 17 bases lay in between. The CDR3 DNA is TGCAGTGCTAGTCCCGGGGGTTGGACGGATGAGCAGTTCTTC. Translation: CSASPGGWTDEQFF.

Turning to this clonotype: This sequence may be a read error, since a much larger clone differs from it by one base. The CDR3 loop reads CASSSGTAEAFF. The CDR3 DNA follows: TGTGCCAGCAGTTCGGGAACTGCTGAAGCTTTCTTT. The rearrangement links TRBV6-2 or TRBV6-3 to TRBJ1-1; no clear D. The CDR3 totals 12 residues. Trimming removed 4 bases from V and 6 bases from J, with 9 bases in between. Looked up from germline, CDR1 is MNHEY and CDR2 is SVGEGT.

The J gene is TRBJ2-1, the V gene TRBV5-4; D gene unclear. V dropped 6 bases and J dropped 7 bases, with 20 bases sitting between them. Per the germline V gene, CDR1 is SGHNT and CDR2 is YYREEE (reference sequence). CDR3 length: 15 residues. CDR3 nucleotides: TGTGCCAGCACCTCCCGAGGTCTAGAGGAGAATGAGCAGTTCTTC. Translating gives CASTSRGLEENEQFF.

Only one count was recorded for this clonotype. This chain connects TRBV12-3 or TRBV12-4 to TRBJ1-1; 9 bases agree with TRBD1. CDR3 length: 15 amino acids. Unmatched junction bases numbered 12, after V lost 6 bases and J lost 7 bases. CDR3 region: CASSSGQGATNEAFF. The CDR3 coding sequence is TGTGCCAGCAGCTCGGGACAGGGAGCAACTAATGAAGCTTTCTTT.

The V call is TRBV7-9, the J call TRBJ2-5; a possible D gene is TRBD1 (8 bases). The tail of the sequence fits TRBJ2-7 better, so the J call may be wrong. From germline, CDR1 is SEHNR and CDR2 FQNEAQ (reference sequence). This CDR3 has 13 residues. CDR3 sequence reads: CASSLQGGNEQYF. CDR3 bases: TGTGCCAGCAGTTTACAGGGGGGGAACGAGCAGTACTTC.

The chain carries TRBV9 and TRBJ1-1, with 7 bases lining up with TRBD1. Losses at the gene ends were 4 bases for V and 0 bases for J; bases not matched to a gene: 9. CDR3 length: 16 amino acids. Germline assignment: CDR1 SGDLS and CDR2 YYNGEE. As DNA, the CDR3 is TGTGCCAGCAGCCCACACCTGGGACAGTTGAACACTGAAGCTTTCTTT. Translated: CASSPHLGQLNTEAFF.

This clonotype has ten or more counts. The V call is TRBV19, the J call TRBJ2-1, with 8 bases aligning to TRBD2. The CDR3 extends over 17 amino acids. Losses at the gene ends were 1 base for V and 1 base for J; bases not matched to a gene: 6. Germline V gene data show CDR1 as LNHDA and CDR2 as SQIVND (reference sequence). The CDR3: CASSIGITSGSYNEQFF. In DNA form, the CDR3 reads TGTGCCAGTAGTATAGGAATCACTAGCGGTTCCTACAATGAGCAGTTCTTC. The full variable domain, rest sourced from reference TRBV19 and TRBJ2-1, is DGGITQSPKYLFRKEGQNVTLSCEQNLNHDAMYWYRQDPGQGLRLIYYSQIVNDFQKGDIAEGYSVSREKKESFPLTVTSAQKNPTAFYLCASSIGITSGSYNEQFFGPGTRLTVL.

The chain links TRBV7-2 to TRBJ2-3; D not resolved. The CDR3 loop spans 12 amino acids. Looked up from germline, CDR1 is SGHTA and CDR2 is FQGNSA. Trimming shortened V by 5 bases and J by 3 bases, and 6 bases separated the two germline ends. CDR3 nucleotides: TGTGCCAGCAGCGCCCCTACAGATACGCAGTATTTT. Translated: CASSAPTDTQYF.

Turning to this clonotype: The junction departs from germline at one end; a sequencing error may be responsible. The CDR3 DNA reads TGTGCCAGCAGCCTAACGACAGGGAGGGGAGAGACCCAGTACTTC. Translation: CASSLTTGRGETQYF. The V call is TRBV7-3, the J call TRBJ2-5; D may match TRBD1 or TRBD2 (7 bases each). Germline CDR1 reads SGHTA; CDR2 reads FQGTGA. The CDR3 has 15 amino acids.

This clonotype was counted many times. The V gene is TRBV9, the J gene TRBJ2-5, with 7 positions matching TRBD2. The CDR3 loop spans 15 amino acids. CDR1 SGDLS and CDR2 YYNGEE come from the germline V gene. The junction had 5 bases not matched to a gene; V was cut back by 3 bases and J by 0 bases. CDR3 nucleotides: TGTGCCAGCAGCGCATGGGGGGGGTACCAAGAGACCCAGTACTTC. Protein: CASSAWGGYQETQYF.

This clonotype was detected ten times or more. The chain links TRBV6-5 to TRBJ2-1; D unresolved. Germline V gives CDR1 MNHEY, CDR2 SVGAGI. The CDR3 is made up of 16 amino acids. Trimming took 0 bases from V and 3 from J, leaving 12 bases between them. The CDR3, as DNA: TGTGCCAGCAGTTACTCGATTGCAGATTACTACAATGAGCAGTTCTTC. Its translation is CASSYSIADYYNEQFF.

V gene TRBV20-1 combines with J gene TRBJ1-1; unclear D gene. The ends were cut back, 1 base at V and 10 bases at J, with 13 bases in the middle. Germline V gives CDR1 DFQATT, CDR2 SNEGSKA (reference sequence). This CDR3 has 12 amino acids. CDR3 amino acids: CSARGGINTAFF. CDR3 sequence (DNA): TGCAGTGCTAGAGGGGGTATAAACACAGCTTTCTTT.

J is TRBJ1-2 and V is TRBV9, with unresolved D. The V gene lost 0 bases and the J gene lost 7 bases, with 7 bases spanning the gap. From germline, CDR1 is SGDLS and CDR2 YYNGEE. The CDR3 has 12 amino acids. CDR3 protein: CASSVDAGGYTF. The CDR3 bases are TGTGCCAGCAGCGTAGACGCTGGTGGCTACACCTTC.

The chain recombines TRBV7-2 with TRBJ1-1; no definite D call. The CDR3 has 13 amino acids. The ends were cut back, 6 bases at V and 1 base at J, with 9 bases in the middle. Looked up from germline, CDR1 is SGHTA and CDR2 is FQGNSA. CDR3 amino acids: CASRGLGNTEAFF. CDR3 nucleotide sequence: TGTGCCAGCAGGGGATTAGGGAACACTGAAGCTTTCTTT.

This clonotype was observed many times. The CDR3 coding sequence is TGTGCCAGCAGCTTATTAGGGAATGGCTACACCTTC. Amino acid sequence: CASSLLGNGYTF. The chain has TRBV7-9 and TRBJ1-2; D not resolved. Germline assignment: CDR1 SEHNR and CDR2 FQNEAQ (reference sequence). V was trimmed by 2 bases and J by 6 bases, leaving 7 bases between them. This CDR3 comprises 12 residues.

The gene calls are TRBV24-1 and TRBJ2-5; 7 bases are a match to TRBD2. CDR3 length: 15 residues. Per germline, CDR1 KGHDR and CDR2 SFDVKD. J lost 1 base, V lost 3 bases, and 4 bases had no gene match. CDR3 amino acids: CATSDAASGQETQYF. The CDR3 DNA reads as TGTGCCACCAGTGATGCCGCTAGCGGCCAAGAGACCCAGTACTTC.

This chain joins TRBV19 and TRBJ1-6; maybe TRBD1 (6 bases). From germline, CDR1 is LNHDA and CDR2 SQIVND (reference sequence). The CDR3 runs to 14 residues. Trimming removed 5 bases from V and 15 bases from J, with 20 bases in between. The CDR3 loop reads CASSFGTPSKILHF. The CDR3, as DNA: TGTGCCAGTAGTTTCGGGACACCCTCTAAAATCCTCCACTTT. Filled out from reference TRBV19 and TRBJ1-6, the complete variable domain reads DGGITQSPKYLFRKEGQNVTLSCEQNLNHDAMYWYRQDPGQGLRLIYYSQIVNDFQKGDIAEGYSVSREKKESFPLTVTSAQKNPTAFYLCASSFGTPSKILHFGNGTRLTVT.

To note about this clonotype: This may come from a read error, since a much larger clone is one base off. V usage is TRBV28 and J usage is TRBJ2-1, with D perhaps TRBD1 (5 bases). V was cut by 3 bases and J by 10 bases, with 16 bases left in between. CDR1 and CDR2 (germline): MDHEN, SYDVKM. The CDR3 length is 14 residues. The CDR3 spells CASSFGQGFSEQFF. CDR3 DNA sequence: TGTGCCAGCAGTTTTGGGCAGGGTTTTAGCGAGCAGTTCTTC.

The chain joins TRBV20-1 to TRBJ1-6, with no clear D. Germline-derived CDR1 and CDR2 are DFQATT and SNEGSKA (reference sequence). The CDR3 has 19 amino acids. Trimming left V 6 bases short and J 4 bases short, with 28 bases between. The chain's CDR3 is CSATNPLDTSTTYNSPLHF. Written as DNA, the CDR3 is TGCAGTGCCACAAACCCCCTTGACACATCAACAACTTATAATTCACCCCTCCACTTT.

The genes are TRBV7-8 and TRBJ1-6; perhaps TRBD1 as D (6 bases). The CDR3 loop spans 16 amino acids. Germline lookup yields CDR1 SGHVS and CDR2 FQNEAQ. V was shortened by 1 base and J by 10 bases, with 17 bases between the two germline ends. The CDR3 loop reads CASSLGWKDSVSPLHF. The CDR3 DNA reads TGTGCCAGCAGCTTAGGGTGGAAGGACAGCGTCTCACCCCTCCACTTT.

V is TRBV7-8 and J is TRBJ1-6; D is ambiguous. Germline lookup yields CDR1 SGHVS and CDR2 FQNEAQ. V lost 1 base and J 9 bases, leaving 4 bases between the germline ends. This CDR3 region has 12 residues. The DNA for the CDR3 is TGTGCCAGCAGCTTAGAGGGTTCACCCCTCCACTTT. It translates to CASSLEGSPLHF.